The clone carrying this T cell receptor beta chain was recorded at least ten times. Its matching antigen is unknown. There are 15 residues in the CDR3. CDR1 is SEHNR and CDR2 is FQNEAQ in the germline V gene (reference sequence). V was clipped by 2 bases and J by 7 bases; unmatched bases: 10. The data belong to a study of blood T cells in healthy people across ages. Points from the study as a whole: Researchers said unsorted PBMCs prevented a conclusive naive versus antigen-experienced comparison. The study found more naive CD4+ cells and higher diversity in long-lived than aged donors.

Primed by a sample-barcoded 5' primer and a J-beta primer mix, a second PCR proceeded for about 6 to 11 cycles. TCRdb re-derived calls from the 5' RACE reads in MiXCR, one entry per CDR3 protein. The sample lists around 900,000 distinct CDR3 sequences; 25% to 30% were seen once. The authors isolated at least 6.5 million PBMCs per sample. The receptor comes from an elderly woman in good health. Sequencing was done on a sample of blood. The chain joins TRBV7-9 to TRBJ1-2; 7 positions agree with TRBD1. CDR3 in amino acids: CASSLPNRGPGGYTF. CDR3 coding DNA: TGTGCCAGCAGCTTACCGAACAGGGGCCCAGGTGGCTACACCTTC. Full variable domain (remainder filled in from reference TRBV7-9 and TRBJ1-2): DTGVSQNPRHKITKRGQNVTFRCDPISEHNRLYWYRQTLGQGPEFLTYFQNEAQLEKSRLLSDRFSAERPKGSFSTLEIQRTEQGDSAMYLCASSLPNRGPGGYTFGSGTRLTVV.